These 27 T cell receptor beta chains were all obtained from the same sample, sequenced in a study of shared clonotypes between healthy human individuals. Some clones are missing from TCRdb's copy, which holds only in-frame ones; the method was immunoSEQ multiplex PCR. The sample has a few million clones, more than 80% seen once. The sample consisted of naive CD4+ T cells sorted from blood. Documented subset: CD45RA+ positively selected. All receptors derive from a man between 18 and 29 years old in good health.

This clone was found once. The chain combines TRBV4-1 with TRBJ2-1; D may match TRBD1 or TRBD2 (6 bases each). The CDR3 length is 18 residues. Germline lookup yields CDR1 MGHRA and CDR2 YSYEKL. Trimming removed 3 bases at V and 3 bases at J, with 21 bases between. CDR3: CASSHRSSTGANYNEQFF. CDR3 in DNA: TGCGCCAGCAGCCACAGATCGTCGACGGGGGCTAACTACAATGAGCAGTTCTTC.

This chain uses TRBV9 with TRBJ1-5, with D perhaps TRBD1 (5 bases). CDR3 size: 14 residues. V was trimmed by 3 bases and J by 5 bases, leaving 12 bases between them. Germline CDR1 SGDLS, CDR2 YYNGEE. The CDR3 sequence is CASSGGAADQPQHF. The CDR3 DNA sequence: TGTGCCAGCAGCGGCGGGGCGGCGGATCAGCCCCAGCATTTT.

V and J are TRBV5-1 and TRBJ2-2; 7 bases are shared with TRBD1. Germline CDR1 and CDR2: SGHRS and YFSETQ. This CDR3 comprises 14 residues. V was clipped by 4 bases and J by 4 bases; unmatched bases: 4. The CDR3 sequence is CASSPGTVTGELFF. The CDR3 region has the DNA TGCGCCAGCAGCCCCGGGACAGTCACCGGGGAGCTGTTTTTT.

The chain has TRBV7-9 and TRBJ1-5; the D is unclear. The CDR3 has 13 amino acids. Trimming took off 5 bases at V and 4 bases at J, with 9 bases between the two ends. Germline V CDR1 and CDR2: SEHNR, FQNEAQ (reference sequence). The DNA for the CDR3 is TGTGCCAGCAGCCAGATTGGGAATCAGCCCCAGCATTTT. This encodes CASSQIGNQPQHF.

This chain uses TRBV6-5 with TRBJ2-1, with unresolved D. V was shortened by 5 bases and J by 0 bases, with 11 bases between the two germline ends. Per germline, CDR1 MNHEY and CDR2 SVGAGI. The CDR3 length is 15 residues. The CDR3 DNA reads as TGTGCCAGCAGTCGATCTCTAAGCTCCTACAATGAGCAGTTCTTC. This codes for CASSRSLSSYNEQFF.

V usage is TRBV2 and J usage is TRBJ2-1, with unresolved D. With 6 bases removed from V and 4 bases from J, the gap between germline ends came to 10 bases. Germline assignment: CDR1 SNHLY and CDR2 FYNNEI. The CDR3 spans 13 residues. CDR3 in amino acids: CASSSDVYNEQFF. The CDR3 bases are TGTGCCAGCAGCTCAGATGTTTACAATGAGCAGTTCTTC.

This clone was found once. This same CDR3 is encoded by further DNA sequences in the sample. CDR3 nucleotides: TGTGCCACCGACCTGATCACAGGGGCCCGCCACTATGGCTACACCTTC. Translated, it gives CATDLITGARHYGYTF. The chain has TRBV11-2 and TRBJ1-2; TRBD1 matches 7 bases. The CDR3 has 16 amino acids. Germline trimming cut 10 bases from V and 3 bases from J; bases unmatched to any gene: 17. Germline V gives CDR1 SGHAT, CDR2 FQNNGV.

The V call is TRBV7-9, the J call TRBJ1-1, with a tentative D call TRBD1 (6 bases). V was pared by 5 bases and J by 1 base, with 11 bases between. CDR1 SEHNR and CDR2 FQNEAQ come from the germline V gene (reference sequence). The CDR3 contains 14 residues. This CDR3 reads CASSAMTGNTEAFF. In nucleotides, the CDR3 is TGTGCCAGCAGCGCCATGACAGGGAACACTGAAGCTTTCTTT.

This clone was seen only a few times. The chain's CDR3 is CASGRSNTEAFF. The CDR3 DNA follows: TGTGCCAGCGGGAGGTCTAACACTGAAGCTTTCTTT. The V gene is TRBV28, the J gene TRBJ1-1; D is ambiguous. V was clipped by 8 bases and J by 2 bases, with 9 bases between them. The germline CDR1 and CDR2 sequences are MDHEN and SYDVKM. The CDR3 runs 12 residues. The whole variable domain, filled in from reference TRBV28 and TRBJ1-1, reads DVKVTQSSRYLVKRTGEKVFLECVQDMDHENMFWYRQDPGLGLRLIYFSYDVKMKEKGDIPEGYSVSREKKERFSLILESASTNQTSMYLCASGRSNTEAFFGQGTRLTVV.

The chain uses TRBV6-1 and TRBJ2-2; TRBD1 matches at 7 bases. The CDR3 totals 15 residues. The trim removed 6 bases at V and 0 bases at J, leaving 4 bases unmatched. Germline V gene data show CDR1 as MNHNS and CDR2 as SASEGT. CDR3 in amino acids: CASSPTGTNTGELFF. CDR3 nucleotide sequence: TGTGCCAGCAGCCCGACAGGGACGAACACCGGGGAGCTGTTTTTT.

The gene calls are TRBV11-2 and TRBJ2-7; D remains ambiguous. CDR3 length equals 14 residues. V was trimmed by 5 bases and J by 3 bases, leaving 14 bases between them. Germline CDR1 and CDR2: SGHAT and FQNNGV. CDR3 DNA sequence: TGTGCCAGCAGCCTGGAAGGGATTCTCTACGAGCAGTACTTC. Protein sequence: CASSLEGILYEQYF.

This clone was recorded once. The rearrangement joins TRBV30 to TRBJ2-1, with D unresolved. The CDR3 is 10 amino acids. The germline gives CDR1 GTSNPN, CDR2 SVGIG (reference sequence). V lost 0 bases and J 10 bases, leaving 4 bases between the germline ends. The CDR3 sequence is CAWSVKEQFF. CDR3 DNA sequence: TGTGCCTGGAGTGTAAAAGAGCAGTTCTTC.

The chain couples TRBV5-4 to TRBJ1-2; D not resolved. This CDR3 spans 15 amino acids. V lost 0 bases and J lost 0, with 9 bases in between. Germline V gene sequence: CDR1 SGHNT, CDR2 YYREEE (reference sequence). The DNA of the CDR3 is TGTGCCAGCAGCTTGGTTTACGGTGCTAACTATGGCTACACCTTC. It codes for CASSLVYGANYGYTF.

The rearrangement joins TRBV5-1 to TRBJ2-3; 9 bases fit TRBD2. V trimming: 0 bases; J trimming: 4 bases; junction bases outside the gene matches: 6. The CDR3 covers 16 residues. Germline CDR1 is SGHRS and CDR2 is YFSETQ. The CDR3 reads CASSLGSSGVADTQYF. The DNA for the CDR3 is TGCGCCAGCAGCTTGGGGTCTAGCGGGGTCGCAGATACGCAGTATTTT.

The chain couples TRBV21-1 to TRBJ2-4; the table's D call TRBD1 went unverified against the DNA. TRBV21-1 is an annotated pseudogene. CDR3 size: 14 residues. The CDR3 coding sequence is TGTGCCCGAGGGGGTGGGTTGGTCAAAAACATTCAGTACTTC. It codes for CARGGGLVKNIQYF.

Notes on this clone: The sample carries other DNA sequences with the same CDR3. The chain recombines TRBV10-3 with TRBJ1-1, with TRBD1 matching 9 bases. CDR1 is ENHRY and CDR2 is SYGVKD in the germline V gene. J lost 5 bases, V lost 6 bases, and 7 bases had no gene match. CDR3 size: 14 residues. The CDR3 loop is CAISEDRGGTEAFF. The CDR3 DNA sequence: TGTGCCATCAGCGAAGACAGGGGGGGGACTGAAGCTTTCTTT.

The CDR3, as DNA: TGTGCCAGCAGTCCCCAAGGGGGAAGTCTGGGAAAACTGTTTTTT. Translated, it gives CASSPQGGSLGKLFF. The chain carries TRBV6-1 and TRBJ1-4; possible D gene TRBD1, 6 bases. Germline CDR1 is MNHNS and CDR2 is SASEGT. The CDR3 has 15 residues. V was clipped by 5 bases and J by 10 bases, with 20 bases between them.

The chain employs TRBV30 and TRBJ2-1, with D uncertain. Deletions cut 5 bases from V and 7 bases from J, with 15 bases between. This CDR3 has 13 residues. The V gene's germline CDR1 is GTSNPN and CDR2 SVGIG (reference sequence). This chain's CDR3 is CAWESNLGNEQFF. DNA of the CDR3: TGTGCCTGGGAGTCCAACCTGGGGAATGAGCAGTTCTTC.

V gene TRBV19 combines with J gene TRBJ2-7, with D possibly matching TRBD1 (6 bases). The germline V and J ends were trimmed by 4 bases and 0 bases, with 10 bases remaining between them. From germline, CDR1 is LNHDA and CDR2 SQIVND (reference sequence). The CDR3 runs 14 residues. CDR3 sequence reads: CASSKAGASYEQYF. The CDR3 DNA reads as TGTGCCAGTAGTAAGGCAGGGGCCTCCTACGAGCAGTACTTC.

The rearrangement uses TRBV4-1 and TRBJ1-1; no reliable D call. The length of the CDR3 is 14 residues. Germline V gene data show CDR1 as MGHRA and CDR2 as YSYEKL. V was clipped by 0 bases and J by 9 bases, with 14 bases between them. CDR3 region: CASSQDFEGRKAFF. For the CDR3, the DNA is TGCGCCAGCAGCCAAGATTTCGAGGGAAGGAAAGCTTTCTTT.

V and J are TRBV10-3 and TRBJ2-5; no reliable D call. The end of the DNA fits TRBJ2-7 better, so the J call may be wrong. The CDR3 totals 11 residues. From germline, CDR1 is ENHRY and CDR2 SYGVKD. The CDR3 nucleotides are TGTGCCATCAGTGACCGGGCCGAGCAGTACTTC. It is translated as CAISDRAEQYF.

The chain recombines TRBV6-5 with TRBJ1-5; D is ambiguous. Germline V gene sequence: CDR1 MNHEY, CDR2 SVGAGI. This CDR3 comprises 12 residues. Trimming removed 6 bases from V and 6 bases from J, with 9 bases in between. The chain's CDR3 is CASSDWGQPQHF. The CDR3 DNA follows: TGTGCCAGCAGCGACTGGGGTCAGCCCCAGCATTTT.

This rearrangement joins TRBV28 to TRBJ1-6, with 7 bases aligning to TRBD1. Germline CDR1 reads MDHEN; CDR2 reads SYDVKM. Germline trimming cut 7 bases from V and 6 bases from J; bases unmatched to any gene: 9. CDR3 length equals 15 residues. The CDR3 region has the DNA TGTGCCAGCACCTACCGGGACAGTCCTAATTCACCCCTCCACTTT. Translating gives CASTYRDSPNSPLHF.

The rearrangement uses TRBV28 and TRBJ1-1; D is ambiguous. From germline, CDR1 is MDHEN and CDR2 SYDVKM. Between the trimmed V and J ends, which lost 8 bases and 5 bases, there was a span of 18 bases. The CDR3 is made up of 14 amino acids. The CDR3 spells CASDGVPRWTEAFF. The CDR3 DNA reads as TGTGCCAGCGACGGGGTTCCTCGATGGACTGAAGCTTTCTTT.

This clone was counted a single time. The rearrangement joins TRBV28 to TRBJ1-4; possible D gene TRBD1, 5 bases. The CDR3 length is 14 residues. Looked up from germline, CDR1 is MDHEN and CDR2 is SYDVKM. Trimming took off 3 bases at V and 13 bases at J, with 18 bases between the two ends. CDR3 amino acids: CASSFGHLAGGLFF. CDR3 nucleotides: TGTGCCAGCAGTTTTGGACACCTCGCCGGAGGACTGTTTTTT.

As concerns this clone: Other nucleotide sequences in the sample specify the same CDR3. V usage is TRBV5-1 and J usage is TRBJ1-5; tentative D call: TRBD1 (5 bases). CDR3 length equals 15 residues. V dropped 0 bases and J dropped 1 base, with 8 bases sitting between them. The germline gives CDR1 SGHRS, CDR2 YFSETQ. The CDR3 here is CASSLGGTSNQPQHF. DNA for the CDR3: TGCGCCAGCAGCTTGGGCGGGACCAGCAATCAGCCCCAGCATTTT. Looking up the rest from reference TRBV5-1 and TRBJ1-5 gives the full variable domain: KAGVTQTPRYLIKTRGQQVTLSCSPISGHRSVSWYQQTPGQGLQFLFEYFSETQRNKGNFPGRFSGRQFSNSRSEMNVSTLELGDSALYLCASSLGGTSNQPQHFGDGTRLSIL.

The chain combines TRBV21-1 with TRBJ1-5; the table calls TRBD1, which could not be checked here. TRBV21-1 has pseudogene status. The CDR3 length is 18 residues. The CDR3 coding sequence is TGTGCCAGCAGCAAAGAGTGGTCAGGGCTGGTTAGCAATCAGCCCCAGCATTTT. Translating gives CASSKEWSGLVSNQPQHF.